A selection of T cell receptor beta chains follows, all from one sample in a study of response to subunit inactivated influenza vaccine. TCRdb re-called the RT-PCR reads through MiXCR, storing one row per CDR3 protein. The table records a few hundred thousand distinct CDR3 sequences, around 13% of them present only once. The starting material was PBMCs from blood, obtained 11 to 12 days after vaccination. These receptors originate from a man aged 45-60 years who received an inactivated influenza vaccine. Both conserved end residues are part of each CDR3. The D gene is left open where the match is weak. Size tells how often a clone was seen (once, few, many) or the class of an expanded clone, and some rows leave it out.

TRBV5-1	-	TRBJ2-4	TRBD1	CASSPGQGAHIQYF	TGCGCCAGCAGCCCGGGACAGGGGGCCCACATTCAGTACTTC
TRBV7-8	many	TRBJ2-1	TRBD1	CASSRRDRDYNEQFF	TGTGCCAGCAGCCGTCGGGACAGGGACTACAATGAGCAGTTCTTC
TRBV29-1	many	TRBJ1-1	-	CRNGLGRVTPEAFF	TGCAGGAACGGTCTCGGACGGGTTACTCCTGAAGCTTTCTTT
TRBV5-1	-	TRBJ1-3	-	CASSRDNFSGGNTIYF	TGCGCCAGCAGCCGGGACAACTTTTCTGGAGGAAACACCATATATTTT
TRBV12-3/TRBV12-4	few	TRBJ2-3	TRBD2	CASSFPTSGGSDTQYF	TGTGCCAGCAGTTTCCCGACTAGCGGGGGGTCAGATACGCAGTATTTT
TRBV7-2	few	TRBJ2-7	TRBD2	CASSLTSGGADEQYF	TGTGCCAGCAGCTTGACTAGCGGGGGGGCGGACGAGCAGTACTTC
TRBV28	few	TRBJ1-2	-	CASSFRQGRANYGYTF	TGTGCCAGCAGTTTTCGGCAGGGAAGGGCTAACTATGGCTACACCTTC
TRBV11-2	-	TRBJ2-1	-	CASSYGRSEQFF	TGTGCCAGCAGCTATGGCCGTTCTGAGCAGTTCTTC
TRBV10-3	-	TRBJ2-2	TRBD1	CATTGQGGTGELFF	TGTGCCACTACGGGACAGGGAGGCACCGGGGAGCTGTTTTTT
TRBV20-1	-	TRBJ2-5	TRBD2	CSARPGLAFQETQYF	TGCAGTGCTCGTCCGGGACTAGCGTTCCAAGAGACCCAGTACTTC
TRBV20-1	-	TRBJ1-1	-	CSARAAPGTEAFF	TGCAGTGCTAGAGCGGCCCCCGGCACTGAAGCTTTCTTT